This T cell receptor beta chain derives from a study of response to subunit inactivated influenza vaccine. Study-level findings and limits: Few additional T cells are recruited per seasonal influenza vaccination, authors suggested.

A remark on this clonotype: Its antigen is still unknown.

V lost 6 bases to trimming and J lost 3 bases, with 20 bases between them. CDR3 size: 17 residues. The germline CDR1 and CDR2 sequences are KGHSH and LQKENI. From the RT-PCR reads, TCRdb called clonotypes with MiXCR, one entry per CDR3 protein. The repertoire holds about half a million distinct CDR3 sequences, with 25% as singletons. The sample was CD4+ T cells sorted from PBMCs, taken around 5 days after vaccination. V is TRBV18 and J is TRBJ2-2; D is ambiguous. This receptor was obtained from a middle-aged man who received an inactivated influenza vaccine. CDR3 coding DNA: TGTGCCAGCTCGGCCACCGCTCCGGTGTCGGACACCGGGGAGCTGTTTTTT. It codes for CASSATAPVSDTGELFF.